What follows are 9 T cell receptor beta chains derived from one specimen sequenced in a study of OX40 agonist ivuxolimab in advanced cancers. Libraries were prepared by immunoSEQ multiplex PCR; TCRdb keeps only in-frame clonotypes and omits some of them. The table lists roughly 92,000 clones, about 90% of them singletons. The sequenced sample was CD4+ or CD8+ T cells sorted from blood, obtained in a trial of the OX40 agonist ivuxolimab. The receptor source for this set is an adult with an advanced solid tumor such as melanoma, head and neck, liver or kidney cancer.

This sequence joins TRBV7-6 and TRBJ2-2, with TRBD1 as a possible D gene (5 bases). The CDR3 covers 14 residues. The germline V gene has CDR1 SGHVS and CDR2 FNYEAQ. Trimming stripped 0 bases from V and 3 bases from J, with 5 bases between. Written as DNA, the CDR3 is TGTGCCAGCAGCTTAGCGACAGACACCGGGGAGCTGTTTTTT. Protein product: CASSLATDTGELFF.

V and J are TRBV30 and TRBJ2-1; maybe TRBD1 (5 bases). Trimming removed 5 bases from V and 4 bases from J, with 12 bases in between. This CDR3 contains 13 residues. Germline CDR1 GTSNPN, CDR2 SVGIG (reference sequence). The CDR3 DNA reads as TGTGCCTGGGGACAACTTAGGTACAATGAGCAGTTCTTC. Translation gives CAWGQLRYNEQFF.

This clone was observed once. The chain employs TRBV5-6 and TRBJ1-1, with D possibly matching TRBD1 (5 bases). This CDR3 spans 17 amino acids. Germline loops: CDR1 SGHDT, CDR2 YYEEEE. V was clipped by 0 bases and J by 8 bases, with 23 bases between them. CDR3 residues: CASSLGFGGGFPLEAFF. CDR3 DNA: TGTGCCAGCAGCTTGGGCTTCGGTGGGGGTTTTCCGTTGGAAGCTTTCTTT.

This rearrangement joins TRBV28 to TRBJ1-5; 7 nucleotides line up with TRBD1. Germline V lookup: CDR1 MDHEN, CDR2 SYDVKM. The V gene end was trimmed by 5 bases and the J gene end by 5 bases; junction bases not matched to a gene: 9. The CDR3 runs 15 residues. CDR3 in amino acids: CASSLTDRLYQPQHF. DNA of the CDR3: TGTGCCAGCAGTCTGACGGACAGGCTTTATCAGCCCCAGCATTTT. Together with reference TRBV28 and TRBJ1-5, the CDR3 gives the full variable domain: DVKVTQSSRYLVKRTGEKVFLECVQDMDHENMFWYRQDPGLGLRLIYFSYDVKMKEKGDIPEGYSVSREKKERFSLILESASTNQTSMYLCASSLTDRLYQPQHFGDGTRLSIL.

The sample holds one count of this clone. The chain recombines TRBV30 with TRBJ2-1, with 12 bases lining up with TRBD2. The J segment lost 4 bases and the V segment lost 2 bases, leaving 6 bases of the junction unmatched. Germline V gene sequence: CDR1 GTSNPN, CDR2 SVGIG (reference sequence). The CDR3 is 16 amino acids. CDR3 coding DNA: TGTGCCTGGAGTTCTCAGACTAGCGGGAGATACAATGAGCAGTTCTTC. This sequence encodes CAWSSQTSGRYNEQFF.

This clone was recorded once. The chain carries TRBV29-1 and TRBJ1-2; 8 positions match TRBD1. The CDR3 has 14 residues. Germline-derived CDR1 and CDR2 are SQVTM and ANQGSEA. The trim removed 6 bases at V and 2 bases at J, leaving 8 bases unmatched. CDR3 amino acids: CSVTGVTPNYGYTF. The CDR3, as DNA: TGCAGCGTGACAGGGGTAACCCCCAACTATGGCTACACCTTC. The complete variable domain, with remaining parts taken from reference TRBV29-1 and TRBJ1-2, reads SAVISQKPSRDICQRGTSLTIQCQVDSQVTMMFWYRQQPGQSLTLIATANQGSEATYESGFVIDKFPISRPNLTFSTLTVSNMSPEDSSIYLCSVTGVTPNYGYTFGSGTRLTVV.

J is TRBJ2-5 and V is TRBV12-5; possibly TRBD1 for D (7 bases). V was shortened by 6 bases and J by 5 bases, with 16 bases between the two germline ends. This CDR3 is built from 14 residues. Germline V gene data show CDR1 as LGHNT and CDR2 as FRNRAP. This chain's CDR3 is CASGRGALGETQYF. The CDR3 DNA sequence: TGTGCTAGTGGCAGGGGGGCCCTCGGGGAGACCCAGTACTTC. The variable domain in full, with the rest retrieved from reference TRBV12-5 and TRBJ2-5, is DARVTQTPRHKVTEMGQEVTMRCQPILGHNTVFWYRQTMMQGLELLAYFRNRAPLDDSGMPKDRFSAEMPDATLATLKIQPSEPRDSAVYFCASGRGALGETQYFGPGTRLLVL.

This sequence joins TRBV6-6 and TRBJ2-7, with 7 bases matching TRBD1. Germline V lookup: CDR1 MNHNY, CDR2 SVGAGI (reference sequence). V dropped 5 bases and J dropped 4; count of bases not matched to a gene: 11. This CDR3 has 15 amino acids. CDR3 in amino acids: CASSDGTELSYEQYF. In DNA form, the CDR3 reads TGTGCCAGCAGTGATGGGACAGAACTTTCGTACGAGCAGTACTTC.

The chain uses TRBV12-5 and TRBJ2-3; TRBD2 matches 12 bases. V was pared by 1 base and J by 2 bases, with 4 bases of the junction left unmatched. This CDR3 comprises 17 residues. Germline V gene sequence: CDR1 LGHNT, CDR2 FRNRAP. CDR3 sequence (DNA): TGTGCTAGTGGTTTGGCCGGACTAGCGGGATCCACAGATACGCAGTATTTT. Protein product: CASGLAGLAGSTDTQYF.